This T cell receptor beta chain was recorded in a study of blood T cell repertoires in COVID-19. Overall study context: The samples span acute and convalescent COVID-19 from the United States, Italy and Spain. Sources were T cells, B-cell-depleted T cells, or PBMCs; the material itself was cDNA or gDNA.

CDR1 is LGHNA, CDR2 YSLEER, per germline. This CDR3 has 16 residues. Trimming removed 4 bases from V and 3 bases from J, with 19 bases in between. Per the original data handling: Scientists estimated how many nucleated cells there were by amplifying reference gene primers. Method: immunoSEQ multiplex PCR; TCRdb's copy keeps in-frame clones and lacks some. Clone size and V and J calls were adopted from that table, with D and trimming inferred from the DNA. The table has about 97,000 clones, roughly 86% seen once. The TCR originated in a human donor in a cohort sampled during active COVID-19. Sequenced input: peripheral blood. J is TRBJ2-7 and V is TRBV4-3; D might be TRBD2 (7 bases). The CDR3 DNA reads TGCGCCAGCAGCCGCCTTACGGGGGGCTTTAACTACGAGCAGTACTTC. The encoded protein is CASSRLTGGFNYEQYF.